This T cell receptor beta chain derives from a study of identical twins. Donors were all healthy Caucasians. In its sample, this clonotype was seen a few times. V was shortened by 2 bases and J by 6 bases, with 11 bases between the two germline ends. Germline V gene sequence: CDR1 SSHAT, CDR2 FNYEAQ (reference sequence). This CDR3 is 13 amino acids long. TCRdb re-analysed the 5' RACE reads in MiXCR, keeping a single row per CDR3 protein. This table holds about 240,000 distinct CDR3 sequences, about 11% found once. V is TRBV7-7 and J is TRBJ2-7; possibly TRBD1 or TRBD2 for D (6 bases each). This receptor was identified in a man aged 50-60 years in good health. The sample was memory T cells sorted from blood. This CDR3 reads CASSLSEGGEQYF. The CDR3 DNA reads as TGTGCCAGCAGCTTATCCGAGGGGGGCGAGCAGTACTTC.